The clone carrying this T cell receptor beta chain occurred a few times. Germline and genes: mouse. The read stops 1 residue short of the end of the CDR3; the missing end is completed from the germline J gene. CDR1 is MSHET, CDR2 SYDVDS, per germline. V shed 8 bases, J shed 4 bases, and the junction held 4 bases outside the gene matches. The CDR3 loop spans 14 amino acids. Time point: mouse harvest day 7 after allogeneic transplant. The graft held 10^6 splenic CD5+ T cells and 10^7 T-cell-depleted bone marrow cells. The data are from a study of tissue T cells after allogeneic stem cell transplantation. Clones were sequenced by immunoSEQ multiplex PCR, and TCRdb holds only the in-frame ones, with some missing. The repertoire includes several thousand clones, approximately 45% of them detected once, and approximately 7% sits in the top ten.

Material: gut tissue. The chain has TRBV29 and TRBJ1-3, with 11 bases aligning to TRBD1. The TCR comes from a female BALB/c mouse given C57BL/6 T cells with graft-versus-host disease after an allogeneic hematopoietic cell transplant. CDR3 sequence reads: CASGTGGRGNTLYF. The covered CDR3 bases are TGTGCTAGCGGGACAGGGGGAAGAGGAAATACGCTCTAT.